Listed below are T cell receptor beta chains from one sample, sequenced in a study of cytomegalovirus exposure and HLA in healthy donors. Assay used: immunoSEQ multiplex PCR; TCRdb lists only in-frame clones, some missing. Among some 65,000 clones listed, approximately 96% were seen once. Sequencing input: PBMCs. All receptors derive from a man between 18 and 35 years old in good health and CMV-seropositive. Both conserved end residues are part of each CDR3. D genes are given only for firm matches.

j_gene | v_gene | d_gene | len | CDR3aa
TRBJ1-1 | TRBV28 | TRBD1 | 13 | CAARDRMNTEAFF
TRBJ2-5 | TRBV2 | TRBD1 | 15 | CASREDRGEGETQYF
TRBJ2-1 | TRBV7-9 | TRBD2 | 14 | CASSLVAGFNEQFF
TRBJ2-2 | TRBV7-2 | - | 13 | CASSPSNTGELFF
TRBJ1-4 | TRBV7-9 | TRBD1 | 15 | CASSRRQGTNEKLFF
TRBJ1-4 | TRBV6-5 | - | 14 | CASSRTDLPEKLFF
TRBJ2-1 | TRBV5-4 | TRBD2 | 15 | CASSLGGGTYNEQFF
TRBJ1-2 | TRBV11-2 | TRBD1 | 15 | CASELGDRGLWGYTF
TRBJ1-5 | TRBV7-6 | TRBD1 | 16 | CASSLGGTGLDQPQHF
TRBJ1-5 | TRBV20-1 | - | 11 | CSATEAGPQHF
TRBJ2-7 | TRBV6-6 | TRBD1 | 16 | CASSYDLGQGAEEQYF
TRBJ2-1 | TRBV11-2 | TRBD1 | 17 | CASNRQGASDSYNEQFF
TRBJ2-7 | TRBV6-5 | TRBD1 | 13 | CASRTGSSYEQYF
TRBJ1-5 | TRBV6-1 | TRBD1 | 15 | CASSLDRDGSQPQHF
TRBJ1-1 | TRBV7-8 | - | 16 | CASSLAEREFHTEAFF
TRBJ2-1 | TRBV12-2 | - | 14 | CASRLAASFDEQFF
TRBJ1-2 | TRBV6-1 | - | 13 | CASWDTTNYGYTF
TRBJ1-2 | TRBV11-2 | - | 11 | CASRSFLGYTF
TRBJ2-7 | TRBV7-2 | TRBD2 | 15 | CASSLALAGDHEQYF
TRBJ2-3 | TRBV7-9 | TRBD2 | 17 | CASSLALLAGYTDTQYF
TRBJ1-1 | TRBV29-1 | - | 12 | CSVERGGAEAFF
TRBJ1-6 | TRBV2 | - | 16 | CASSEALGSYNSPLHF
TRBJ1-5 | TRBV6-6 | TRBD1 | 13 | CASRDRVNQPQHF
TRBJ2-7 | TRBV7-2 | TRBD1 | 16 | CASSPGIQQGADEQYF
TRBJ2-7 | TRBV9 | TRBD1 | 16 | CASSVSATGGSYEQYF
TRBJ2-1 | TRBV14 | - | 17 | CASSEFQGSGPSDEQFF
TRBJ1-5 | TRBV27 | - | 14 | CATAPTNSNQPQHF
TRBJ1-1 | TRBV4-1 | TRBD1 | 14 | CASRITGDYTEAFF
TRBJ2-5 | TRBV2 | - | 13 | CASSDGVVETQYF
TRBJ2-7 | TRBV18 | TRBD2 | 13 | CASSPPGLGQQYF
TRBJ2-7 | TRBV19 | TRBD1 | 14 | CASSMAQGANEQYF
TRBJ2-2 | TRBV6-1 | TRBD1 | 15 | CASSERQGAGGELFF
TRBJ2-1 | TRBV9 | TRBD1 | 17 | CASSVDNGQGSYNEQFF
TRBJ1-3 | TRBV28 | TRBD1 | 16 | CASSRRQGISGNTIYF
TRBJ2-7 | TRBV4-1 | - | 14 | CASSQEKGKDEQYF
TRBJ1-1 | TRBV25-1 | - | 13 | CASSEFLSTEAFF
TRBJ1-3 | TRBV19 | TRBD1 | 16 | CASSPRGQGSGNTIYF
TRBJ2-7 | TRBV27 | TRBD1 | 15 | CASSPPGQGRHEQYF
TRBJ2-7 | TRBV29-1 | - | 12 | CSVRTDDREQYF
TRBJ1-5 | TRBV19 | TRBD1 | 14 | CASSHQGGNQPQHF
TRBJ1-4 | TRBV30 | - | 13 | CAWNRGRDEKLFF
TRBJ1-1 | TRBV6-5 | - | 14 | CASSYRNSASEAFF
TRBJ1-1 | TRBV28 | TRBD1 | 15 | CASSLWGQVNTEAFF
TRBJ2-3 | TRBV30 | TRBD2 | 17 | CAWSVLGGGSYTDTQYF
TRBJ2-3 | TRBV6-1 | - | 14 | CASSGTRTTDTQYF
TRBJ1-2 | TRBV6-8 | - | 14 | CASSYQGGFNGYTF
TRBJ1-2 | TRBV2 | - | 16 | CASSPTRSSSGYGYTF
TRBJ1-5 | TRBV6-1 | - | 14 | CASSVGVGNQPQHF
TRBJ2-2 | TRBV7-2 | TRBD2 | 16 | CASSNGLAGNTGELFF
TRBJ2-3 | TRBV28 | TRBD2 | 15 | CAIGSSGKGTDTQYF
TRBJ1-5 | TRBV7-8 | - | 15 | CASSQGGESNQPQHF
TRBJ1-5 | TRBV10-3 | - | 15 | CAISDSGVSNQPQHF
TRBJ1-1 | TRBV30 | - | 11 | CAWRSDTEAFF